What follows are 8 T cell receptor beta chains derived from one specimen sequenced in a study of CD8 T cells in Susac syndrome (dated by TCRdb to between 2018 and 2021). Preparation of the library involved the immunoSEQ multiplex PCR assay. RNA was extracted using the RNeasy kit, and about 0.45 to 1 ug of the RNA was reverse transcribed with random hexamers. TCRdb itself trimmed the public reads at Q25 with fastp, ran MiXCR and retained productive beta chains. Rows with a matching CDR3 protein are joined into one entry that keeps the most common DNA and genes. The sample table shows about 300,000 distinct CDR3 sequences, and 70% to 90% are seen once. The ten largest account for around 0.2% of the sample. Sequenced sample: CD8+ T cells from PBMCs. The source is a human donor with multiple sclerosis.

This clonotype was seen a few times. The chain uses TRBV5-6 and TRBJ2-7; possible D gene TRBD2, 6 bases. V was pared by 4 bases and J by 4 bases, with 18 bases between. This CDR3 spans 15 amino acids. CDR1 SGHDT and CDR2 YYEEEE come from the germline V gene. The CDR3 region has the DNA TGTGCCAGCAGCCTCTGGCGGGGCATGGGGTACGAGCAGTACTTC. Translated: CASSLWRGMGYEQYF.

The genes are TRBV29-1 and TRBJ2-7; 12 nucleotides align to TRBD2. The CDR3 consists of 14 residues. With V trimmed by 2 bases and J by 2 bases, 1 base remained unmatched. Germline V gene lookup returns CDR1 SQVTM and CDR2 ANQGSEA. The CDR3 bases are TGCAGCGTTGAACTAGCGGGAGGGCCCTACGAGCAGTACTTC. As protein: CSVELAGGPYEQYF.

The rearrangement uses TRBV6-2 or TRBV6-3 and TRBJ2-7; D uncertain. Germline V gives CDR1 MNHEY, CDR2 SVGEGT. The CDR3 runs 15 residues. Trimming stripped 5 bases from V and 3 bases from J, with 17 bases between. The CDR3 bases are TGTGCCAGCAGTACCTTTACGTCCAGGATCTACGAGCAGTACTTC. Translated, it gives CASSTFTSRIYEQYF.

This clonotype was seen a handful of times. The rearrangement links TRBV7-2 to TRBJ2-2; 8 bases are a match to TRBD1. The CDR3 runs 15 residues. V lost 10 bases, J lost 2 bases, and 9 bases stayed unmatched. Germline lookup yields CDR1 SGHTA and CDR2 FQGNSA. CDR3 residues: CAITDRVINTGELFF. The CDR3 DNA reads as TGTGCCATAACGGACAGGGTCATCAACACCGGGGAGCTGTTTTTT.

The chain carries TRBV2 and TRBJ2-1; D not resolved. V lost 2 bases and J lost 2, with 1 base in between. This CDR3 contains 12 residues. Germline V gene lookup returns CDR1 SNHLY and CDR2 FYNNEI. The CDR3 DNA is TGTGCCAGCAGTGAAACCTACAATGAGCAGTTCTTC. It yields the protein CASSETYNEQFF.

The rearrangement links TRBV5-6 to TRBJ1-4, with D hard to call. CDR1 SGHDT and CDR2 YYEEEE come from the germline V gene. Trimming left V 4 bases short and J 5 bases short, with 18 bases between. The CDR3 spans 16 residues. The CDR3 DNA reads TGTGCCAGCAGCGGCGATTACGGGCTTCCGAATGAAAAACTGTTTTTT. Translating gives CASSGDYGLPNEKLFF.

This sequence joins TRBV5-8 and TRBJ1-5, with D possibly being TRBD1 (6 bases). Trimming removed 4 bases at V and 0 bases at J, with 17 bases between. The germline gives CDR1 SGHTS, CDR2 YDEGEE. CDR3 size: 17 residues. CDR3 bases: TGTGCCAGCAGCAGGACAAGGGGGAGATATAGCAATCAGCCCCAGCATTTT. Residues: CASSRTRGRYSNQPQHF.

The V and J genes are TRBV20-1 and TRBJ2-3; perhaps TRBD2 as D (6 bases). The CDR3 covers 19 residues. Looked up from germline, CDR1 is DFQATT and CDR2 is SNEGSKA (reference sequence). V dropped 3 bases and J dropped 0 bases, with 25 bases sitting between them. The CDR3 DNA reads TGCAGTGCTAGCTCACCCCCCTACGGCGGGGCAATAAGCACAGATACGCAGTATTTT. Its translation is CSASSPPYGGAISTDTQYF.